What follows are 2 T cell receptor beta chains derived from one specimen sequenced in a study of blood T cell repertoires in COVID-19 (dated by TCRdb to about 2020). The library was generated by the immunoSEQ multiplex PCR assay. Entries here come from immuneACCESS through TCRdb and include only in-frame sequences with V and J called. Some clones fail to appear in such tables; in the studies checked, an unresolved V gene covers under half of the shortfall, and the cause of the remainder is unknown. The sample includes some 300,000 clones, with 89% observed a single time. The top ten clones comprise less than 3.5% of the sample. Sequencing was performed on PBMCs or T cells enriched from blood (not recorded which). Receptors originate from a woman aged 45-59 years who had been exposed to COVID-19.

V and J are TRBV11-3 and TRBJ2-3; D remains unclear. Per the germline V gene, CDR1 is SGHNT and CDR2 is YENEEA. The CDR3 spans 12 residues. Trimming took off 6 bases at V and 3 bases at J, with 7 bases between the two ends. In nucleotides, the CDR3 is TGTGCCAGCAGTTCTATAACAGATACGCAGTATTTT. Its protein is CASSSITDTQYF.

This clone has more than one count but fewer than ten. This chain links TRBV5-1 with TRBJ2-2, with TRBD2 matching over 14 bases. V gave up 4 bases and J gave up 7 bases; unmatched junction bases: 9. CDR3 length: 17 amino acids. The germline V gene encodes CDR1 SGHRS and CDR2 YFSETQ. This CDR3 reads CASSGTSGGLRGGELFF. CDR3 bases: TGCGCCAGCAGCGGGACTAGCGGGGGCCTACGGGGCGGGGAGCTGTTTTTT.